A selection of T cell receptor beta chains follows, all from one sample in a study of control samples from healthy donors and cancer patients. The table came from immunoSEQ multiplex PCR; TCRdb's copy has only in-frame clones and leaves some out. The data show around 90,000 clones, roughly nine tenths seen once. Sequences were obtained from blood. Receptors originate from a man under 40 in good health. The CDR3 runs from the conserved cysteine through the conserved F or W. D genes are given only for firm matches. Rows give clone size only sometimes, using once, few, many, or a class for an expanded clone.

v_call: TRBV7-2
j_call: TRBJ1-2
clone_size: .
d_call: .
cdr3_aa: CASSLGGGGGDTF
cdr3_nt: TGTGCCAGCAGCTTAGGCGGGGGCGGGGGCGACACCTTC

v_call: TRBV5-1
j_call: TRBJ2-1
clone_size: .
d_call: TRBD1
cdr3_aa: CASSPPTGADEQFF
cdr3_nt: TGCGCCAGCAGCCCCCCCACAGGGGCGGATGAGCAGTTCTTC

v_call: TRBV7-8
j_call: TRBJ1-2
clone_size: .
d_call: .
cdr3_aa: CASSPPTVNYGYTF
cdr3_nt: TGTGCCAGCAGCCCTCCGACAGTCAACTATGGCTACACCTTC

v_call: TRBV5-6
j_call: TRBJ1-2
clone_size: .
d_call: .
cdr3_aa: CASSLYGIGDTDYGYTF
cdr3_nt: TGTGCCAGCAGCTTGTATGGTATCGGGGACACGGACTATGGCTACACCTTC

v_call: TRBV25-1
j_call: TRBJ1-3
clone_size: .
d_call: .
cdr3_aa: CASSEYEGQRSGNTIYF
cdr3_nt: TGTGCCAGCAGTGAATATGAAGGTCAACGCTCTGGAAACACCATATATTTT

v_call: TRBV7-2
j_call: TRBJ2-3
clone_size: few
d_call: TRBD2
cdr3_aa: CASSLGARGLAGVRDTQYF
cdr3_nt: TGTGCCAGCAGCTTAGGGGCTAGGGGACTAGCGGGGGTTAGAGATACGCAGTATTTT

v_call: TRBV4-1
j_call: TRBJ2-7
clone_size: .
d_call: .
cdr3_aa: CASSQDGGLYQSSYEQYF
cdr3_nt: TGCGCCAGCAGCCAAGATGGGGGCCTTTATCAAAGCTCCTACGAGCAGTACTTC

v_call: TRBV5-1
j_call: TRBJ2-7
clone_size: .
d_call: .
cdr3_aa: CASSSQGSPYEQYF
cdr3_nt: TGCGCCAGCAGTTCCCAGGGTTCCCCCTACGAGCAGTACTTC

v_call: TRBV6-5
j_call: TRBJ2-5
clone_size: once
d_call: TRBD2
cdr3_aa: CASHSGGGATQYF
cdr3_nt: TGTGCCAGCCATTCCGGGGGAGGGGCGACCCAGTACTTC

v_call: TRBV9
j_call: TRBJ2-3
clone_size: once
d_call: TRBD1
cdr3_aa: CASSDRQGATDTQYF
cdr3_nt: TGTGCCAGCAGCGACCGACAGGGGGCAACAGATACGCAGTATTTT

v_call: TRBV7-9
j_call: TRBJ2-5
clone_size: .
d_call: TRBD1
cdr3_aa: CASSSPDRGQETQYF
cdr3_nt: TGTGCCAGCAGCTCCCCGGACAGGGGTCAAGAGACCCAGTACTTC

v_call: TRBV5-1
j_call: TRBJ1-1
clone_size: .
d_call: .
cdr3_aa: CASSLEPGLPNTEAFF
cdr3_nt: TGCGCCAGCAGCTTGGAGCCCGGACTCCCGAACACTGAAGCTTTCTTT

v_call: TRBV6-4
j_call: TRBJ1-1
clone_size: .
d_call: .
cdr3_aa: CASSGSAFSRPRAFF
cdr3_nt: TGTGCCAGCAGCGGTTCCGCATTCAGCCGCCCCAGGGCTTTCTTT

v_call: TRBV4-1
j_call: TRBJ2-3
clone_size: few
d_call: .
cdr3_aa: CASSQDPGPDTQYF
cdr3_nt: TGCGCCAGCAGCCAAGACCCAGGGCCAGATACGCAGTATTTT

v_call: TRBV5-1
j_call: TRBJ2-3
clone_size: .
d_call: .
cdr3_aa: CASSLAASGGLSTDTQYF
cdr3_nt: TGCGCCAGCAGCTTGGCCGCCAGTGGGGGGCTTAGCACAGATACGCAGTATTTT

v_call: TRBV3-1/TRBV3-2
j_call: TRBJ2-3
clone_size: once
d_call: TRBD2
cdr3_aa: CASSQDMAGGRTDTQYF
cdr3_nt: TGTGCCAGCAGCCAAGACATGGCGGGGGGGCGGACAGATACGCAGTATTTT

v_call: TRBV4-2
j_call: TRBJ2-2
clone_size: .
d_call: .
cdr3_aa: CASSQEPGVFTGELFF
cdr3_nt: TGTGCCAGCAGCCAAGAGCCAGGGGTTTTCACCGGGGAGCTGTTTTTT

v_call: TRBV7-9
j_call: TRBJ1-1
clone_size: few
d_call: .
cdr3_aa: CASSLTTGTTEAFF
cdr3_nt: TGTGCCAGCAGCTTAACCACAGGGACCACTGAAGCTTTCTTT

v_call: TRBV23-1
j_call: TRBJ1-3
clone_size: .
d_call: .
cdr3_aa: CASSLDSRNTIYF
cdr3_nt: TGCGCCAGCAGTCTAGACAGCAGAAACACCATATATTTT

v_call: TRBV5-4
j_call: TRBJ2-2
clone_size: .
d_call: TRBD1
cdr3_aa: CASSPGTGNLPGELFF
cdr3_nt: TGTGCCAGCAGCCCCGGGACAGGGAATCTCCCCGGGGAGCTGTTTTTT

v_call: TRBV25-1
j_call: TRBJ1-5
clone_size: .
d_call: .
cdr3_aa: CASSGATEYQPQHF
cdr3_nt: TGTGCCAGCAGTGGAGCGACAGAGTATCAGCCCCAGCATTTT

v_call: TRBV7-2
j_call: TRBJ1-1
clone_size: .
d_call: .
cdr3_aa: CASSLSNMNTEAFF
cdr3_nt: TGTGCCAGCAGCTTAAGTAACATGAACACTGAAGCTTTCTTT

v_call: TRBV18
j_call: TRBJ2-5
clone_size: .
d_call: .
cdr3_aa: CASSPGGDQETQYF
cdr3_nt: TGTGCCAGCTCACCTGGAGGAGACCAAGAGACCCAGTACTTC

v_call: TRBV6-1
j_call: TRBJ2-4
clone_size: .
d_call: TRBD1
cdr3_aa: CASSVGQGILAKNIQYF
cdr3_nt: TGTGCCAGCAGTGTCGGACAGGGCATCCTTGCCAAAAACATTCAGTACTTC

v_call: TRBV19
j_call: TRBJ2-3
clone_size: once
d_call: .
cdr3_aa: CASSIMRGSTDTQYF
cdr3_nt: TGTGCCAGTAGTATCATGCGGGGTAGCACAGATACGCAGTATTTT

v_call: TRBV7-9
j_call: TRBJ2-5
clone_size: .
d_call: .
cdr3_aa: CASSQAEQGPGQETQYF
cdr3_nt: TGTGCCAGCAGCCAAGCCGAGCAGGGGCCGGGCCAAGAGACCCAGTACTTC

v_call: TRBV11-2
j_call: TRBJ1-3
clone_size: .
d_call: .
cdr3_aa: CASSGDSGLAGNTIYF
cdr3_nt: TGTGCCAGCAGCGGGGACTCGGGTCTCGCCGGGAACACCATATATTTT

v_call: TRBV9
j_call: TRBJ2-5
clone_size: .
d_call: .
cdr3_aa: CASSVLDGEVQETQYF
cdr3_nt: TGTGCCAGCAGCGTATTGGACGGTGAAGTACAAGAGACCCAGTACTTC

v_call: TRBV27
j_call: TRBJ1-1
clone_size: .
d_call: .
cdr3_aa: CASTYDAWGNRRGNTEAFF
cdr3_nt: TGTGCCAGCACCTACGACGCATGGGGAAATCGGAGAGGGAACACTGAAGCTTTCTTT

v_call: TRBV7-3
j_call: TRBJ2-1
clone_size: .
d_call: .
cdr3_aa: CASSLQDGGLGNEQFF
cdr3_nt: TGTGCCAGCAGCTTACAAGACGGGGGGCTGGGTAATGAGCAGTTCTTC

v_call: TRBV4-1
j_call: TRBJ2-1
clone_size: .
d_call: .
cdr3_aa: CASSQGWAGQFF
cdr3_nt: TGCGCCAGCAGCCAAGGATGGGCTGGGCAGTTCTTC

v_call: TRBV7-2
j_call: TRBJ1-2
clone_size: .
d_call: .
cdr3_aa: CASSLKGYYGYTF
cdr3_nt: TGTGCCAGCAGCTTGAAGGGATACTATGGCTACACCTTC

v_call: TRBV4-1
j_call: TRBJ2-3
clone_size: .
d_call: TRBD1
cdr3_aa: CASSPDRGADTQYF
cdr3_nt: TGCGCCAGCAGCCCGGACAGGGGGGCAGATACGCAGTATTTT

v_call: TRBV19
j_call: TRBJ1-5
clone_size: few
d_call: .
cdr3_aa: CASSQGRAFYQPQHF
cdr3_nt: TGTGCCAGTAGTCAGGGAAGGGCGTTCTATCAGCCCCAGCATTTT

v_call: TRBV5-1
j_call: TRBJ1-5
clone_size: .
d_call: .
cdr3_aa: CASSSREAGGNQPQHF
cdr3_nt: TGCGCCAGCAGCTCCAGAGAGGCAGGGGGCAATCAGCCCCAGCATTTT

v_call: TRBV4-1
j_call: TRBJ1-6
clone_size: .
d_call: TRBD1
cdr3_aa: CASSQGTGYNSPLHF
cdr3_nt: TGCGCCAGCAGCCAGGGGACAGGATATAATTCACCCCTCCACTTT

v_call: TRBV27
j_call: TRBJ1-1
clone_size: .
d_call: .
cdr3_aa: CASSLSWGVPMGTEAFF
cdr3_nt: TGTGCCAGCAGTTTATCGTGGGGGGTCCCTATGGGGACTGAAGCTTTCTTT

v_call: TRBV5-4
j_call: TRBJ1-2
clone_size: few
d_call: .
cdr3_aa: CASSLEGSGGYTF
cdr3_nt: TGTGCCAGCAGCTTGGAGGGATCCGGGGGCTACACCTTC

v_call: TRBV6-1
j_call: TRBJ2-3
clone_size: once
d_call: TRBD2
cdr3_aa: CASSEAFSGGAKDTQYF
cdr3_nt: TGTGCCAGCAGTGAAGCATTTAGCGGGGGGGCCAAAGATACGCAGTATTTT

v_call: TRBV12-5
j_call: TRBJ1-1
clone_size: few
d_call: .
cdr3_aa: CASGLALGQSEAFF
cdr3_nt: TGTGCTAGTGGTTTGGCCCTCGGACAGAGTGAAGCTTTCTTT

v_call: TRBV7-6
j_call: TRBJ1-1
clone_size: .
d_call: TRBD1
cdr3_aa: CASSLAGSGTGGLAEAFF
cdr3_nt: TGTGCCAGCAGCTTAGCCGGGTCCGGGACAGGGGGCCTGGCTGAAGCTTTCTTT

v_call: TRBV15
j_call: TRBJ1-5
clone_size: .
d_call: .
cdr3_aa: CATSRDRGGRQPQHF
cdr3_nt: TGTGCCACCAGCAGAGATAGAGGGGGGAGACAGCCCCAGCATTTT

v_call: TRBV19
j_call: TRBJ1-2
clone_size: .
d_call: .
cdr3_aa: CASIHLGGGYGRYTF
cdr3_nt: TGTGCCAGTATACATCTCGGGGGGGGCTATGGGCGCTACACCTTC

v_call: TRBV11-2
j_call: TRBJ1-2
clone_size: .
d_call: .
cdr3_aa: CASSPGPSHTF
cdr3_nt: TGTGCCAGCAGCCCCGGACCGTCCCACACCTTC

v_call: TRBV9
j_call: TRBJ1-2
clone_size: .
d_call: TRBD1
cdr3_aa: CASSGQGHYGYTF
cdr3_nt: TGTGCCAGCAGCGGACAGGGGCACTATGGCTACACCTTC

v_call: TRBV5-4
j_call: TRBJ1-4
clone_size: once
d_call: .
cdr3_aa: CASSFGGPRLNEKLFF
cdr3_nt: TGTGCCAGCAGCTTTGGGGGCCCACGGCTGAATGAAAAACTGTTTTTT